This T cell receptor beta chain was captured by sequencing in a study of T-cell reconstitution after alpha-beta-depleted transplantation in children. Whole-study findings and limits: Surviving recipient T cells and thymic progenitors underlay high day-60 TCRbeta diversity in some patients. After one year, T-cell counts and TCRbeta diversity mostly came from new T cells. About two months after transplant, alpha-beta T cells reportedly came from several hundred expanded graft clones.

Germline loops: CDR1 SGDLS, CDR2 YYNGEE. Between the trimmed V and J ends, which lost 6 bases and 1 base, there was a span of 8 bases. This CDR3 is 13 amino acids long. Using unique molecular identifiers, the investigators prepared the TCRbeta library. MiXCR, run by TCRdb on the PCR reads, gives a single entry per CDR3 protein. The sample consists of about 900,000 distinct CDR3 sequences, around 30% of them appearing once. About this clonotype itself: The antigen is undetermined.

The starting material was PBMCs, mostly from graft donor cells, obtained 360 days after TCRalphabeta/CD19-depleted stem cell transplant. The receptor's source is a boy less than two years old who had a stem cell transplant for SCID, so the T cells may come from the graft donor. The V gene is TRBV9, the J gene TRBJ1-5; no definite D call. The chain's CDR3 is CASNGQSNQPQHF. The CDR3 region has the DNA TGTGCCAGCAACGGGCAGAGCAATCAGCCCCAGCATTTT.